This TCR beta chain is from a study of blood T cell repertoires in COVID-19. Across the whole study: In each case, the material was cDNA or gDNA derived from T cells, B-cell-depleted T cells, or PBMCs.

Germline values: CDR1 LNHDA, CDR2 SQIVND (reference sequence). V was shortened by 5 bases and J by 9 bases, with 14 bases between the two germline ends. This CDR3 has 13 amino acids. Some clones are missing from TCRdb's copy, which holds only in-frame ones; the method was immunoSEQ multiplex PCR. This table has under 300,000 clones, over 80% appearing once. Individuals aged about 18 to 89 years were recruited from 24 US areas. Each recovered donor of Cohort 3 presented with two negative PCRs, clearance, or symptom resolution. The source is a woman aged 18-29 years who had recovered from COVID-19. Sequencing was performed on PBMCs or T cells enriched from blood (not recorded which). The V and J genes are TRBV19 and TRBJ1-5, with D unclear. In DNA, the CDR3 is TGTGCCAGTAGTCAGTCCCAGGTGGGGCCCCAGCATTTT. Translation gives CASSQSQVGPQHF.